The rows below give T cell receptor beta chains drawn from one sample of a study of blood T cell repertoires in COVID-19. Sequencing was performed with immunoSEQ multiplex PCR; in TCRdb, only in-frame clones are kept and a portion is missing. In the table there are 250,000 to 300,000 clones, approximately 86% of which are singletons. Sequencing was done on a sample of peripheral blood. These receptor sequences come from a man aged 25 to 45 with active or convalescent COVID-19. Each CDR3 is given with its conserved first and last residue. D genes are given only for firm matches. Where a row states a size, it is once, few, many or the class of an expanded clone; other rows omit it.

CDR3 length	V gene	D gene	clone size	J gene	CDR3 protein	CDR3 DNA
14	TRBV19	-	-	TRBJ2-1	CASTHGTRNNEQFF	TGTGCCAGTACTCACGGGACTCGCAACAATGAGCAGTTCTTC
15	TRBV10-2	-	-	TRBJ2-7	CASSGPLAGSYEQYF	TGCGCCAGCAGTGGTCCCCTGGCGGGCTCCTACGAGCAGTACTTC
19	TRBV7-9	-	-	TRBJ1-1	CASSLQGWPPGHLNTEAFF	TGTGCCAGCAGCTTACAAGGCTGGCCCCCGGGACATTTGAACACTGAAGCTTTCTTT
12	TRBV11-2	-	once	TRBJ2-7	CASSPTTIVQYF	TGTGCCAGCAGCCCGACGACAATCGTGCAGTACTTC
16	TRBV2	-	-	TRBJ2-6	CASSPRDLGGANVLTF	TGTGCCAGTTCCCCTCGGGACTTGGGTGGGGCCAACGTCCTGACTTTC
14	TRBV27	-	-	TRBJ2-2	CASSLTPNTGELFF	TGTGCCAGCAGTCTGACACCGAACACCGGGGAGCTGTTTTTT
15	TRBV15	-	-	TRBJ1-2	CATSRGPDSNYGYTF	TGTGCCACCAGCAGAGGACCGGACAGTAACTATGGCTACACCTTC
18	TRBV5-1	-	once	TRBJ2-6	CASSPGHLGGSGANVLTF	TGCGCCAGCAGCCCCGGACACCTGGGAGGCTCTGGGGCCAACGTCCTGACTTTC
14	TRBV6-5	-	-	TRBJ1-6	CASSQPTWESPLHF	TGTGCCAGCAGTCAACCGACCTGGGAGTCACCCCTCCACTTT
15	TRBV2	TRBD1	-	TRBJ2-3	CAKGGTGIYTDTQYF	TGTGCCAAAGGGGGCACAGGGATCTACACAGATACGCAGTATTTT
16	TRBV19	-	-	TRBJ2-1	CASSILRGKPYNEQFF	TGTGCCAGTAGTATCCTAAGAGGAAAGCCCTACAATGAGCAGTTCTTC
21	TRBV21-1	-	-	TRBJ1-1	CASSKVGGIMGGYHRNTEAFF	TGTGCCAGCAGCAAAGTCGGGGGAATAATGGGAGGGTATCATCGGAACACTGAAGCTTTCTTT
16	TRBV18	-	-	TRBJ1-6	CASSPSFQQNNSPLHF	TGTGCCAGCTCACCATCGTTCCAACAGAATAATTCACCCCTCCACTTT
15	TRBV27	-	-	TRBJ1-5	CASRHTGIGDQPQHF	TGTGCCAGCAGGCATACAGGGATAGGCGATCAGCCCCAGCATTTT
15	TRBV6-4	TRBD2	medium-sized	TRBJ2-1	CASSERSSGGLEQFF	TGTGCCAGCAGTGAACGGTCTAGCGGGGGCCTTGAGCAGTTCTTC
13	TRBV6-5	-	-	TRBJ1-2	CASSYGVNGGYTF	TGTGCCAGCAGTTACGGAGTAAATGGAGGCTACACCTTC